This T cell receptor (beta chain) derives from a study of spatial heterogeneity in lung cancer. The time point was: sample taken at primary tumor resection. Unsorted whole RNA from tumor, nontumor lung or frozen PBMC underwent sequencing. The donors were 72 patients with non-small cell lung cancer that was early-stage and untreated. Germline CDR1 reads SGDLS; CDR2 reads YYNGEE. Trimming removed 4 bases from V and 8 bases from J, with 19 bases in between. The CDR3 sequence is 15 residues long. Every TCR cDNA molecule bore its own unique molecular identifier. MiXCR was run by TCRdb on the 5' RACE reads, yielding one entry per CDR3 protein. The sample holds about 85,000 distinct CDR3 sequences, around 21% seen once. General observations from the study: Blood showed ubiquitous tumor TCRs more often at resection than at routine follow-up.

There are a few counts of this clonotype. Its antigen is unidentified. The clonotype originates from a male donor with early-stage non-small cell lung cancer. The chain has TRBV9 and TRBJ2-1; D may be TRBD2 (6 bases). The sequences come from PBMCs, collected at surgery. The CDR3 sequence: CASSLTPSGDHEQFF. In nucleotides, the CDR3 is TGTGCCAGCAGCTTAACCCCATCGGGGGATCATGAGCAGTTCTTC. The full variable domain, in which reference TRBV9 and TRBJ2-1 provide the parts outside the CDR3, is DSGVTQTPKHLITATGQRVTLRCSPRSGDLSVYWYQQSLDQGLQFLIQYYNGEERAKGNILERFSAQQFPDLHSELNLSSLELGDSALYFCASSLTPSGDHEQFFGPGTRLTVL.